This T cell receptor beta chain appears in the sequencing data of a study of metastatic and nonmetastatic thyroid tumors. Study-level background: Comparison of repertoires was carried out across blood and tumor or nodule tissue from malignant and benign thyroid patients.

In the authors' workflow: What underpinned the distant-metastasis classifier for papillary thyroid cancer was the set of CDR3 differences across clinicopathological groups. TCRdb reassembled clones from the PCR reads with MiXCR. Here the V and J calls rest on TCRdb's processing, not on the authors' analysis. Here the sample spans roughly 16,000 clones, 20% to 25% being singletons. Deletions cut 6 bases from V and 4 bases from J, with 15 bases between. CDR1 is MNHNS, CDR2 SASEGT, per germline. This CDR3 is built from 14 residues. This clone was seen only a few times. What it binds is unknown. Other DNA sequences in this sample translate to the same CDR3. Each patient went into thyroid surgery without having received any treatment. Regarding the study as a whole: Within blood and tumor, benign nodules reportedly had significantly lower TCR beta diversity than malignant thyroid tumors did.

This TCR was recovered from a male donor with papillary thyroid cancer or a benign thyroid nodule (not recorded which). Some clones in this sample may be carry-over from other donors' samples. The V and J genes are TRBV6-1 and TRBJ2-5; D is unclear. Sequencing was done on a sample of tumor tissue. The CDR3 DNA is TGTGCCAGCAGCCCAGGCGGTGCTTTAGAGACCCAGTACTTC. This sequence encodes CASSPGGALETQYF.